This entry lists 14 T cell receptor beta chains sequenced from one sample in a study of T-cell memory formation after mild COVID-19. TCRdb independently ran MiXCR on the 5' RACE reads; one entry per CDR3 protein. This table has about 290,000 distinct CDR3 sequences, roughly 18% appearing once. Specimen: PBMCs or a T cell subset sorted from them (not recorded which). The receptor source for this set is a man between 18 and 35 years old who had mild COVID-19 (a few samples of this study predate the infection). Cell type and time point are not known.

The chain links TRBV3-1 to TRBJ2-1; either TRBD1 or TRBD2 may supply D (5 bases each). This CDR3 spans 12 amino acids. CDR1 is LGHDT and CDR2 is YNNKEL in the germline V gene (reference sequence). V was shortened by 1 base and J by 15 bases, with 13 bases between the two germline ends. The CDR3 region is CASSQGTRGTFF. The CDR3 nucleotides read TGTGCCAGCAGCCAAGGGACGAGGGGTACGTTCTTC.

This clonotype occurred many times. The chain has TRBV18 and TRBJ2-3; 10 bases are a match to TRBD1. This CDR3 contains 18 residues. The V and J ends lost 1 base and 4 bases, in that order; junction bases with no gene match: 11. Germline loops: CDR1 KGHSH, CDR2 LQKENI. The chain's CDR3 is CASSPRFVGTGDADTQYF. CDR3 coding DNA: TGTGCCAGCTCACCACGGTTTGTCGGGACAGGGGACGCAGATACGCAGTATTTT.

This clonotype was found a few times. This rearrangement joins TRBV4-3 to TRBJ2-3; D is unresolved. Looked up from germline, CDR1 is LGHNA and CDR2 is YSLEER. The CDR3 loop spans 17 amino acids. V was shortened by 4 bases and J by 2 bases, with 19 bases between the two germline ends. The CDR3 coding sequence is TGCGCCAGCAGCCCCCGGCGAAGGGTTTGGGTCACAGATACGCAGTATTTT. Protein product: CASSPRRRVWVTDTQYF.

This clonotype showed up just a few times. This rearrangement joins TRBV6-6 to TRBJ2-7, with D possibly TRBD1 on 5 matching bases. Trimming took 6 bases from V and 1 from J, leaving 10 bases between them. There are 13 residues in the CDR3. Germline V CDR1 and CDR2: MNHNY, SVGAGI (reference sequence). CDR3 nucleotides: TGTGCCAGCAGCCGGACACGATCCTACGAGCAGTACGTC. It yields the protein CASSRTRSYEQYV.

The sample holds a few counts of this clonotype. The chain combines TRBV9 with TRBJ2-5; 9 bases agree with TRBD1. CDR1 and CDR2 from the germline V gene are SGDLS and YYNGEE. This CDR3 is 15 amino acids long. V lost 2 bases and J lost 2; bases outside the gene matches: 4. In nucleotides, the CDR3 is TGTGCCAGCAGCGTTCTCGGGACAGGGCAAGAGACCCAGTACTTC. Amino acid sequence: CASSVLGTGQETQYF.

The genes are TRBV10-3 and TRBJ2-1; D may be TRBD2 (6 bases). The CDR3 loop spans 16 amino acids. Germline V lookup: CDR1 ENHRY, CDR2 SYGVKD. Trimming pared 3 bases from V and 5 bases from J, leaving 17 bases between. The CDR3 DNA reads TGTGCCATCAGTGACTTCCCAGTTGGCGGGAACAATGAGCAGTTCTTC. This gives the protein CAISDFPVGGNNEQFF.

The chain recombines TRBV4-1 with TRBJ2-7; 8 bases match TRBD1. The CDR3 runs to 16 residues. Germline assignment: CDR1 MGHRA and CDR2 YSYEKL. The J segment lost 4 bases and the V segment lost 4 bases, leaving 12 bases of the junction unmatched. Written as DNA, the CDR3 is TGCGCCAGCAGCCGCCTCTCTGGACAGGGCCGGTACGAGCAGTACTTC. As protein: CASSRLSGQGRYEQYF.

This clonotype was seen only a few times. The rearrangement links TRBV4-1 to TRBJ2-4, with TRBD2 matching over 7 bases. The CDR3 contains 17 residues. The V and J ends lost 1 base and 2 bases, in that order; junction bases with no gene match: 8. The germline CDR1 and CDR2 sequences are MGHRA and YSYEKL. The CDR3 region has the DNA TGCGCCAGCAGCCAAGTAGGAGCGGGGAGGTCCAAAAACATTCAGTACTTC. Residues: CASSQVGAGRSKNIQYF.

The rearrangement joins TRBV12-3 or TRBV12-4 to TRBJ2-7, with 7 bases aligning to TRBD2. The V and J ends lost 6 bases and 4 bases, in that order; junction bases with no gene match: 0. The CDR3 sequence is 11 residues long. This chain's CDR3 is CASRGGYEQYF. The CDR3 nucleotides are TGTGCCAGCAGGGGGGGGTACGAGCAGTACTTC.

V is TRBV6-5 and J is TRBJ2-3; D unresolved. The germline V gene encodes CDR1 MNHEY and CDR2 SVGAGI. This CDR3 is built from 15 residues. The V end lost 0 bases, the J end lost 3 bases, and 10 bases lay between the germline ends. CDR3 loop: CASSYSIRRTDTQYF. CDR3 DNA sequence: TGTGCCAGCAGTTACTCGATCAGGCGGACAGATACGCAGTATTTT.

The CDR3 sequence: CASRDSRANYGYTF. The CDR3 nucleotides are TGTGCCAGCAGGGACTCCCGGGCCAACTATGGCTACACCTTC. The chain combines TRBV28 with TRBJ1-2; D uncertain. The germline V gene encodes CDR1 MDHEN and CDR2 SYDVKM. Between the trimmed V and J ends, which lost 6 bases and 2 bases, there was a span of 13 bases. The length of the CDR3 is 14 residues.

The table lists this clonotype with a few counts. The V gene is TRBV29-1, the J gene TRBJ1-1; a weak D match, TRBD1 (5 bases). The CDR3 is made up of 12 amino acids. With 5 bases removed from V and 6 bases from J, the gap between germline ends came to 13 bases. Germline V gene sequence: CDR1 SQVTM, CDR2 ANQGSEA. Here the CDR3 DNA reads TGCAGCGTTTCAGGGAGGAGGGCTGAAGCTTTCTTT. This translates into CSVSGRRAEAFF.

This clonotype appeared a few times. The chain employs TRBV4-1 and TRBJ1-4; D unclear. V shed 1 base and J shed 13 bases, with 16 bases lying between them. Germline assignment: CDR1 MGHRA and CDR2 YSYEKL. The CDR3 spans 14 residues. CDR3 sequence: CASSQASGRTGLFF. DNA of the CDR3: TGCGCCAGCAGCCAAGCCTCGGGCAGAACGGGACTGTTTTTT.

The chain is built from TRBV5-1 and TRBJ2-1, with unresolved D. V shed 4 bases and J shed 0 bases, with 11 bases lying between them. The CDR3 totals 15 residues. Germline assignment: CDR1 SGHRS and CDR2 YFSETQ. The DNA of the CDR3 is TGCGCCAGCAGCACGGACGGCCTCTCCTACAATGAGCAGTTCTTC. Its translation is CASSTDGLSYNEQFF.